The subject of this entry is one T cell receptor (beta chain). Germline V gene sequence: CDR1 LGHNA, CDR2 YNFKEQ. Trimming pared 4 bases from V and 11 bases from J, leaving 17 bases between. The CDR3 consists of 13 residues. TCRdb keeps only in-frame clones here, not all; method: immunoSEQ multiplex PCR. Counted here are more than 20,000 clones, about 93% occurring once; the ten biggest clones make up 6.5% to 8%. This entry comes from a study of T cell changes during pregnancy in multiple sclerosis. This receptor was identified in a female donor with multiple sclerosis, enrolled in a pregnancy study. Specimen: CD8+ T cells from peripheral blood mononuclear cells, collected in the third trimester of pregnancy. The chain recombines TRBV4-2 with TRBJ1-1, with D perhaps matching TRBD1 (6 bases). CDR3 nucleotides: TGTGCCAGCAGCCCGGGGGGGGCCTTAGGCGCTTTCTTT. Protein product: CASSPGGALGAFF.